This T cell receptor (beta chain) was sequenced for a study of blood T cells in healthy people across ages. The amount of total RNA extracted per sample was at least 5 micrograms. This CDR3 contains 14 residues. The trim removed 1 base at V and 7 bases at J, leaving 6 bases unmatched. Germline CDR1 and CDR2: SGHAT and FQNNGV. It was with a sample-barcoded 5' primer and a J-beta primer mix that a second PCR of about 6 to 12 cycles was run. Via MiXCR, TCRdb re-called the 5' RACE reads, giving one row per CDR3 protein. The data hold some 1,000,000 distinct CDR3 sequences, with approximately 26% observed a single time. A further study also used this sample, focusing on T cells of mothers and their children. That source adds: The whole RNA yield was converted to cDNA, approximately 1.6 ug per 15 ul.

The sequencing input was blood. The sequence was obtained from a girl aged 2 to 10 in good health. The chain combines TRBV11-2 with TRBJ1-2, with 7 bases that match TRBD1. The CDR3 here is CASSLVRQGIGYTF. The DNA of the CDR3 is TGTGCCAGCAGCTTAGTCAGACAGGGCATTGGCTACACCTTC.